The source of this TCR beta chain is a study of spatial heterogeneity in lung cancer. Background on the study: The follow-up PBMC samples were sequenced whenever they were available. The median time to follow-up was roughly 24 months after resection. On average, each unique TCR and UMI combination appeared more than ten times in raw reads.

The CDR3 length is 14 residues. The V end lost 1 base, the J end lost 1 base, and 7 bases lay between the germline ends. Time point given: blood at routine non-recurrence follow-up after resection. In the library, each TCR cDNA molecule bore its own unique molecular identifier. A single record per CDR3 protein comes from TCRdb applying MiXCR to the 5' RACE reads. The sample lists roughly 46,000 distinct CDR3 sequences, approximately 10% seen once, with roughly 32% in the top ten. At least ten counts were recorded for this clonotype. The chain links TRBV12-3 or TRBV12-4 to TRBJ2-5; D assignment may be TRBD1 or TRBD2 (5 bases each). The source is a male donor with early-stage non-small cell lung cancer. Sequenced material: PBMCs, taken at follow-up. Here the CDR3 DNA reads TGTGCCAGCAGTTTAGGGGGGATCCAAGAGACCCAGTACTTC. It specifies CASSLGGIQETQYF.